This T cell receptor beta chain was identified during a study of blood T cell repertoires in COVID-19. A word on this clone: This sample also contains other DNA sequences that code for the same CDR3.

Assay used: immunoSEQ multiplex PCR; TCRdb lists only in-frame clones, some missing. This sample has about 400,000 clones, with roughly 90% found just once. The sequencing input was peripheral blood. The receptor's source is a middle-aged man with acute or convalescent COVID-19.

The CDR3 loop is CASSQVGEAQPQHF. The CDR3 DNA is TGCGCCAGCAGCCAAGTAGGAGAGGCTCAGCCCCAGCATTTT. The rearrangement joins TRBV4-1 to TRBJ1-5; no definite D call. The V end lost 1 base, the J end lost 6 bases, and 10 bases lay between the germline ends. Germline values: CDR1 MGHRA, CDR2 YSYEKL. This CDR3 has 14 residues.